This TCR beta chain was sequenced during a study of blood T cell repertoires in COVID-19. In the study overall: Specimens from acute and convalescent COVID-19 originated in the United States, Italy and Spain.

As processed by the authors: Reference gene primer amplification in the assay estimated nucleated cell counts. Using immunoSEQ multiplex PCR, the repertoire was profiled, and TCRdb retains in-frame clones only, with some absent. D and trimming were read from the DNA, whereas the V and J calls and clone size are those reported in that table. The data contain 150,000 to 170,000 clones, 76% of them singletons. The CDR3 runs 12 residues. V shed 3 bases and J shed 6 bases, with 9 bases lying between them. Per germline, CDR1 SGHDT and CDR2 YYEEEE. The chain recombines TRBV5-6 with TRBJ1-2, with D perhaps matching TRBD1 (5 bases). The sequenced sample consisted of peripheral blood. This TCR came from a woman aged 80 or over with acute or convalescent COVID-19. The CDR3 DNA follows: TGTGCCAGCAGCTGGGCAGGGAATGGCTACACCTTC. It is translated as CASSWAGNGYTF.